The present T cell receptor (beta chain) was sequenced within a study of T cells in Graves' hyperthyroidism and ophthalmopathy. This clonotype was seen ten or more times. Its target is not known. Exclusion followed for patients with uncontrolled infection, other autoimmune disease, pregnancy or lactation. Around 10 ml fresh peripheral blood yielded the PBMCs. TCR beta CDR3 region amplification was performed from RNA transcripts. With the HTBI primer set, the TCR CDR3 went through a first round of RT-PCR. TCRdb passed the multiplex PCR reads through MiXCR, listing each CDR3 protein once. The sample consists of over 500,000 distinct CDR3 sequences, approximately 17% of them appearing once. Study-wide points: Clonotypes that were expanded in thyroid above 0.001 mostly appeared in blood too.

Trimming removed 0 bases from V and 8 bases from J, with 13 bases in between. The germline CDR1 and CDR2 sequences are SGHAT and FQNNGV. This CDR3 comprises 14 residues. The sequence came from a woman aged 18-29 years with Graves' ophthalmopathy. What was sequenced was blood. The rearrangement links TRBV11-2 to TRBJ2-5, with no clear D. Here the CDR3 DNA reads TGTGCCAGCAGCTTAGACCCCGTTCTTTACACCCAGTACTTC. Protein: CASSLDPVLYTQYF.